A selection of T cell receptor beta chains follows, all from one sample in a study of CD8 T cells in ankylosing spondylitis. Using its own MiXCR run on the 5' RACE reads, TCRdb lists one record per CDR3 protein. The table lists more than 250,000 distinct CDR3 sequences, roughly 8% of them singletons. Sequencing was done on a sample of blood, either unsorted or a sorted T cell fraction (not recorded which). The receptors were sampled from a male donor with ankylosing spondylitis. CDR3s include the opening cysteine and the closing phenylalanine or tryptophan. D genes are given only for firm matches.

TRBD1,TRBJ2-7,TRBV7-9,CASSLKSGTGSSYEQYF
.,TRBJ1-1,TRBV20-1,CSANKGADTEAFF
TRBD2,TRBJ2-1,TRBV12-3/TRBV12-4,CASSSGLAGYRDNEQFF
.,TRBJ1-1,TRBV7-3,CASSLEAGNTEAFF
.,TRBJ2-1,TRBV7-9,CASSKGGGRGDEQFF
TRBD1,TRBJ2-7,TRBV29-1,CSVEKGTDYEQYF
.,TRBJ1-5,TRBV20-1,CSAARQILLGEPQHF
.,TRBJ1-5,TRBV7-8,CASSTTGLQPQHF
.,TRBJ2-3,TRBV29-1,CSVEQISTDTQYF
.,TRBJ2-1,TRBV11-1,CASSFGVSRSSYNEQFF
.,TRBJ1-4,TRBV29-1,CSVGWGPLNEKLFF
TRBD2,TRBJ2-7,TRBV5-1,CASSLASGMGLYEQYF
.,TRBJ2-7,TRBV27,CASSLQPLASYEQYF
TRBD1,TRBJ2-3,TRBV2,CAGHRGSTDTQYF
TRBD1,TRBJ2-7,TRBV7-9,CASSLAGTASYEQYF
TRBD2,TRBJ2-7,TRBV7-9,CASSLRGRMSYEQYF
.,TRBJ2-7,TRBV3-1,CASSQGRFSRGYEQYF
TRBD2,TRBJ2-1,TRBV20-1,CSASGVFSYNEQFF
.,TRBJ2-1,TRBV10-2,CASSGPTVDEQFF
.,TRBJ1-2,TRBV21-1,CASSAVTNYGYTF
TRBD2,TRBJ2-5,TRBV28,CASSSWRLAGVPQETQYF
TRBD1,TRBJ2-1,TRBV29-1,CSVGQGANEQFF
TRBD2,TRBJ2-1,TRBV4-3,CASSQRLAGVEQFF
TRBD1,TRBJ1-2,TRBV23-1,CASSQTGQGARNYGYTF
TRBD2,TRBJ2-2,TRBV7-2,CASSRSRGGSVAGLFF
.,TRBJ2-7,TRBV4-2,CASSQEVKGGYEQYF
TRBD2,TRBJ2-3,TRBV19,CASSPGLAGGRTDTQYF
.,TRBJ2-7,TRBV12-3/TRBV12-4,CASSPNPTEQYF
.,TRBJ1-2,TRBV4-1,CASSLSRTRRRNYGYTF
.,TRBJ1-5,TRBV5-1,CASSLSPGPDSFPQHF
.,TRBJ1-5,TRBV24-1,CATSEGKAGQPQHF
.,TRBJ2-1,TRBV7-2,CASSPVGVHNEQFF
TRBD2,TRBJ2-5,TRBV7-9,CASSPGPGLVKETQYF
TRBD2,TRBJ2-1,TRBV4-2,CASSQVGVAGDKEQFF
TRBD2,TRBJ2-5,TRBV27,CASSGGLVGETQYF
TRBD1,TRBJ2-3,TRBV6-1,CASKPTPGQVIFTDTQYF
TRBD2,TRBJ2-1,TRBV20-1,CSAEGLAGGSYNEQFF
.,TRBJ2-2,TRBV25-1,CASSEWGTSNTGELFF
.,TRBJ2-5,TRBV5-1,CASSPTGAQETQYF
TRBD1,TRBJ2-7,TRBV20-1,CSARDVGQDHFYEQYF
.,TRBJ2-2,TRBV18,CASSPLLSLVNTGELFF